This T cell receptor beta chain was profiled in a study of blood T cell repertoires in COVID-19. Study context: PBMCs, B-cell-depleted T cells, or T cells provided the cDNA or gDNA that made up the material.

The junction had 8 bases not matched to a gene; V was cut back by 5 bases and J by 7 bases. The CDR3 has 13 residues. From germline, CDR1 is SQVTM and CDR2 ANQGSEA. Libraries were prepared by immunoSEQ multiplex PCR; TCRdb keeps only in-frame clonotypes and omits some of them. The sample has roughly 200,000 clones; 80% to 85% are singletons. The chain joins TRBV29-1 to TRBJ1-5; 7 positions match TRBD1. The sample consisted of peripheral blood. The receptor was derived from a man aged 50-59 years with active or convalescent COVID-19. In nucleotides, the CDR3 is TGCAGCGTTAATACAGGGGTAGGGCAGCCCCAGCATTTT. It translates to CSVNTGVGQPQHF.